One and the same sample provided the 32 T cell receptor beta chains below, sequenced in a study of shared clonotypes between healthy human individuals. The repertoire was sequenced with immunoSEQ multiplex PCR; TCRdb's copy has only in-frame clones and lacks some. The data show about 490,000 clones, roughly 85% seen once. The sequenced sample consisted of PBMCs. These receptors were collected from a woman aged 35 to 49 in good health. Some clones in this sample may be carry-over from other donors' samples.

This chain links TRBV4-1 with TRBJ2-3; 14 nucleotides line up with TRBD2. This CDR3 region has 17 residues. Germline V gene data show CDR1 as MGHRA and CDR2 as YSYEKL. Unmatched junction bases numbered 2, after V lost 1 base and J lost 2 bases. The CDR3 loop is CASSQGGLAGVTDTQYF. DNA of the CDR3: TGCGCCAGCAGCCAAGGGGGACTAGCGGGAGTCACAGATACGCAGTATTTT.

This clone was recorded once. This CDR3 reads CASSLGSFNEQFF. CDR3 sequence (DNA): TGTGCCAGCAGCTTAGGCAGTTTCAATGAGCAGTTCTTC. The chain has TRBV7-2 and TRBJ2-1; no clear D gene. V was clipped by 1 base and J by 6 bases, with 7 bases between them. Germline lookup yields CDR1 SGHTA and CDR2 FQGNSA. This CDR3 has 13 residues.

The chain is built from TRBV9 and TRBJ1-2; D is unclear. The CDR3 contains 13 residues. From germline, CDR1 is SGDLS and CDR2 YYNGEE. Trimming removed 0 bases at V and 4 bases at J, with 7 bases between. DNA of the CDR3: TGTGCCAGCAGCGTAGATACAGCCTATGGCTACACCTTC. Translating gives CASSVDTAYGYTF.

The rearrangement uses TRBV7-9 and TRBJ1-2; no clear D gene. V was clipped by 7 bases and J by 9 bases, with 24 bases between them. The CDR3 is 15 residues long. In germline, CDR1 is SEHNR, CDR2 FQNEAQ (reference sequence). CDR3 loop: CASNLAWAASMSYTF. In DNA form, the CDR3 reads TGTGCCAGCAACTTGGCCTGGGCCGCCTCTATGAGCTACACCTTC.

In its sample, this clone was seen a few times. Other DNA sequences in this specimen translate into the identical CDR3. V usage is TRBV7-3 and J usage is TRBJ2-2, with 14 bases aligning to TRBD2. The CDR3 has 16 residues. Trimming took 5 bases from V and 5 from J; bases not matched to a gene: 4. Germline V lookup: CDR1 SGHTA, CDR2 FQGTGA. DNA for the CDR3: TGTGCCAGCAGCCTAGGACTAGCGGGAGGAACCGGGGAGCTGTTTTTT. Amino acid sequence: CASSLGLAGGTGELFF. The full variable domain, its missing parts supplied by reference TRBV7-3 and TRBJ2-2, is GAGVSQTPSNKVTEKGKYVELRCDPISGHTALYWYRQSLGQGPEFLIYFQGTGAADDSGLPNDRFFAVRPEGSVSTLKIQRTERGDSAVYLCASSLGLAGGTGELFFGEGSRLTVL.

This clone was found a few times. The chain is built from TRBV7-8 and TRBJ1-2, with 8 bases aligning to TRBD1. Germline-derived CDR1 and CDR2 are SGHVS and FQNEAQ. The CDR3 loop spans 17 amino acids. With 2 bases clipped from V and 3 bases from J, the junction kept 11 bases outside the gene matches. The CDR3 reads CASSLLLEDREHYGYTF. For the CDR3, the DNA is TGTGCCAGCAGCTTACTCTTAGAGGACAGGGAGCACTATGGCTACACCTTC.

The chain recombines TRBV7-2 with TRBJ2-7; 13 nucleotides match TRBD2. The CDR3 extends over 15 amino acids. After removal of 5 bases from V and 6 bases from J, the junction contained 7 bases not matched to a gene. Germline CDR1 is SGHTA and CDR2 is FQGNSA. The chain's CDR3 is CASSPRTSGSGEQYF. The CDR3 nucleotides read TGTGCCAGCAGCCCCCGGACTAGCGGGAGTGGCGAGCAGTACTTC.

In DNA form, the CDR3 reads TGTGCCAGCAGTGGCAGCCCCCAAGAGACCCAGTACTTC. It is translated as CASSGSPQETQYF. This sequence joins TRBV28 and TRBJ2-5; D is uncertain. V was trimmed by 5 bases and J by 1 base, leaving 8 bases between them. This CDR3 spans 13 amino acids. Germline V gene data show CDR1 as MDHEN and CDR2 as SYDVKM.

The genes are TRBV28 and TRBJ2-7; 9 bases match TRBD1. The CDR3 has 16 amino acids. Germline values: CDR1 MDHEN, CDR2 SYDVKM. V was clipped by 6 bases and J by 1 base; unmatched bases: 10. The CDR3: CASRNPSGTGSYEQYF. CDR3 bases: TGTGCCAGCAGAAACCCCTCCGGGACAGGGTCCTACGAGCAGTACTTC.

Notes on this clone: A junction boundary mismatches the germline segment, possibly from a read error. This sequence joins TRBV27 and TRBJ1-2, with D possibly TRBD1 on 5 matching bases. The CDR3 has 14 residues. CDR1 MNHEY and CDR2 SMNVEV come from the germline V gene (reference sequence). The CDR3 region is CASRSSGTNYGYTF. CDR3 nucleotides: TGTGCCAGCAGGAGTTCTGGGACGAACTACGGCTACACCTTC.

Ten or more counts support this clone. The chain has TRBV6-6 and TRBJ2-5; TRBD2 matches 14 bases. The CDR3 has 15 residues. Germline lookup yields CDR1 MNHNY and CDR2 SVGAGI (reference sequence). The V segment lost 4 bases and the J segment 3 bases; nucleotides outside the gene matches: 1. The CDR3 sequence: CASSSGLAGEETQYF. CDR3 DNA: TGTGCCAGCAGTTCGGGACTAGCGGGAGAAGAGACCCAGTACTTC.

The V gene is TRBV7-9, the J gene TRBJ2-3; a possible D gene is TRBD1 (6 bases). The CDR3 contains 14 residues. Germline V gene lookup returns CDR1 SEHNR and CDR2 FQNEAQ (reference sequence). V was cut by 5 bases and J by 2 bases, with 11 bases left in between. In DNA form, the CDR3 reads TGTGCCAGCAGCCCGGACAGACCCACAGATACGCAGTATTTT. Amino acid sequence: CASSPDRPTDTQYF.

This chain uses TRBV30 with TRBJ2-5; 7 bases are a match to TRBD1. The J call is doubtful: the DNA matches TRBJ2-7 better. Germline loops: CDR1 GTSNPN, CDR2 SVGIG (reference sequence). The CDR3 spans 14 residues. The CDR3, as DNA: TGTGCCTGGAGTGTAGGGACAGTATCCTACGAGCAGTACTTC. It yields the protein CAWSVGTVSYEQYF.

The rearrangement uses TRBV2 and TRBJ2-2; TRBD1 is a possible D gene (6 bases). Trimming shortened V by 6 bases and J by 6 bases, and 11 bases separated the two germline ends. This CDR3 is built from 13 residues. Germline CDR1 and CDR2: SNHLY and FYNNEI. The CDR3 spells CASRDSGPGELFF. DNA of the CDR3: TGTGCCAGCAGGGACAGTGGGCCCGGGGAGCTGTTTTTT.

CDR3 in amino acids: CASRDRGNPGNTIYF. CDR3 nucleotides: TGTGCCAGCCGGGACAGGGGAAACCCTGGAAACACCATATATTTT. The rearrangement links TRBV5-5 to TRBJ1-3; 10 bases are shared with TRBD1. J gave up 2 bases and V 7 bases, and 6 bases lay outside the gene matches. From germline, CDR1 is SGHKS and CDR2 YYEKEE (reference sequence). The CDR3 contains 15 residues.

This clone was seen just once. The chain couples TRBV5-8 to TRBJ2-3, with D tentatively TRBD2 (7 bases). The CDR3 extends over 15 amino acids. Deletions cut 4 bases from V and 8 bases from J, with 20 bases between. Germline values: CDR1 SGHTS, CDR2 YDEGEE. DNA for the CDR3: TGTGCCAGCAGCCCCTCGGGGGGCTACAGCGGTACGCAGTATTTT. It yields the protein CASSPSGGYSGTQYF. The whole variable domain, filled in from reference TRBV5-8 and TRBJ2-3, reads EAGVTQSPTHLIKTRGQQATLRCSPISGHTSVYWYQQALGLGLQFLLWYDEGEERNRGNFPPRFSGRQFPNYSSELNVNALELEDSALYLCASSPSGGYSGTQYFGPGTRLTVL.

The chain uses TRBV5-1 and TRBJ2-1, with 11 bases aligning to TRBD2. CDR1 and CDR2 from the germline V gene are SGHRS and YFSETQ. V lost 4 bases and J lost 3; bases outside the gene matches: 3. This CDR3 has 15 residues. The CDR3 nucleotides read TGCGCCAGCAGCCCTACTAGCGGGAGCTACAATGAGCAGTTCTTC. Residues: CASSPTSGSYNEQFF.

DNA for the CDR3: TGTGCCAGCAGCAAGGACCCGCTGGGGACTAGCGGTCTTAGTGGCGAGTTGCAGTTCTTC. Amino acid sequence: CASSKDPLGTSGLSGELQFF. This chain joins TRBV21-1 and TRBJ2-1; the table gives TRBD2 as D, unverified against the DNA. TRBV21-1 is a recognized pseudogene. This CDR3 has 20 amino acids.

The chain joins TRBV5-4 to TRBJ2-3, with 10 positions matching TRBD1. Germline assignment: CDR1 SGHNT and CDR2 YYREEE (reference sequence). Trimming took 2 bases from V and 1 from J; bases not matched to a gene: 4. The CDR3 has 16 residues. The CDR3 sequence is CASSFPGTGGTDTQYF. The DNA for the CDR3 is TGTGCCAGCAGCTTCCCCGGGACAGGGGGCACAGATACGCAGTATTTT.

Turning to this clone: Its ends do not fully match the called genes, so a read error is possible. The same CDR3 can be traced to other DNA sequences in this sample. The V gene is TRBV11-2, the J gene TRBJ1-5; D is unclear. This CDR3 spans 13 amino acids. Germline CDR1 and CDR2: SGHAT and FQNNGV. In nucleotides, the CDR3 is TGTGCCAGCAGTTCTGGGTCGGGTCAGCCCCAGCACTTT. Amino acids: CASSSGSGQPQHF.

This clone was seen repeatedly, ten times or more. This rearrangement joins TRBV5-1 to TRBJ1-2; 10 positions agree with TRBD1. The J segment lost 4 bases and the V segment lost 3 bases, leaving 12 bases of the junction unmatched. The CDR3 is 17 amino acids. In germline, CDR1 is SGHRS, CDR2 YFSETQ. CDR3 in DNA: TGCGCCAGCAGCTGGCTTTCCGACAGGGGGCAGGGCTATGGCTACACCTTC. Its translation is CASSWLSDRGQGYGYTF. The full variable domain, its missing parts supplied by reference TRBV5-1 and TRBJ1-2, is KAGVTQTPRYLIKTRGQQVTLSCSPISGHRSVSWYQQTPGQGLQFLFEYFSETQRNKGNFPGRFSGRQFSNSRSEMNVSTLELGDSALYLCASSWLSDRGQGYGYTFGSGTRLTVV.

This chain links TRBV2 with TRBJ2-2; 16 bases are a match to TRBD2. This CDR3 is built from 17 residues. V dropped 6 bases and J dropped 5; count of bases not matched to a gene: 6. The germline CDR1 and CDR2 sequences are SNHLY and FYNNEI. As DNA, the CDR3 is TGTGCCAGCAGGCTGGGACTAGCGGGAGGGTTGACCGGGGAGCTGTTTTTT. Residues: CASRLGLAGGLTGELFF.

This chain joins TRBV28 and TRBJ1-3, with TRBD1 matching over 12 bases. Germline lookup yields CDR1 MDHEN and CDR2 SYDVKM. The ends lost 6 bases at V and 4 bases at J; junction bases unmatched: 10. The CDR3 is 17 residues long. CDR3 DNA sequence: TGTGCCAGCAGCCCAACGGGACAGGGGGCGCGCGGAAACACCATATATTTT. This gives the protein CASSPTGQGARGNTIYF.

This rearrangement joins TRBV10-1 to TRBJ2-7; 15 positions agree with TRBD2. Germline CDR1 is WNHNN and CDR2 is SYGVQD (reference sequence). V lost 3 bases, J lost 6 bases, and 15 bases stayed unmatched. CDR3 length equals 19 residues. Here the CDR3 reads CASSDIFPGLAGGTLEQYF. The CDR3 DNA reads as TGCGCCAGCAGTGATATCTTTCCGGGACTAGCGGGAGGCACGCTCGAGCAGTACTTC.

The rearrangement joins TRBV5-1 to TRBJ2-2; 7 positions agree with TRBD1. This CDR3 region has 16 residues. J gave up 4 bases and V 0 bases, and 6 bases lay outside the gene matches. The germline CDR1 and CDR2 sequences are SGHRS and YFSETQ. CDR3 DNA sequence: TGCGCCAGCAGCTTGGTTCGACAGGGCCCCACCGGGGAGCTGTTTTTT. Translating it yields CASSLVRQGPTGELFF.

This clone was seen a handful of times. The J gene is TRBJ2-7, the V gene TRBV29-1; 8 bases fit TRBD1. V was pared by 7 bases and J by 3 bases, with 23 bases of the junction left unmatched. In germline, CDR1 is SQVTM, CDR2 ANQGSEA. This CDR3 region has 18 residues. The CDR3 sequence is CSAEGCGTGIPPNYEQYF. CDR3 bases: TGCAGCGCCGAGGGTTGTGGGACAGGAATACCCCCCAACTACGAGCAGTACTTC.

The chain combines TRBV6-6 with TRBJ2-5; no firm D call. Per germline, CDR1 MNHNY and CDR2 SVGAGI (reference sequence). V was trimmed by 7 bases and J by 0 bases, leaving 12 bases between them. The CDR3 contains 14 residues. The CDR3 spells CASNSVGHQETQYF. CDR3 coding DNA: TGTGCCAGCAATTCCGTGGGCCACCAAGAGACCCAGTACTTC.

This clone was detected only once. The CDR3 region is CASHDWALLSYEQYF. The CDR3 region has the DNA TGTGCCAGCCACGACTGGGCCTTGCTCTCCTACGAGCAGTACTTC. The chain has TRBV6-1 and TRBJ2-7, with D hard to call. This CDR3 region has 15 residues. The germline V gene has CDR1 MNHNS and CDR2 SASEGT. Between the trimmed V and J ends, which lost 8 bases and 0 bases, there was a span of 17 bases.

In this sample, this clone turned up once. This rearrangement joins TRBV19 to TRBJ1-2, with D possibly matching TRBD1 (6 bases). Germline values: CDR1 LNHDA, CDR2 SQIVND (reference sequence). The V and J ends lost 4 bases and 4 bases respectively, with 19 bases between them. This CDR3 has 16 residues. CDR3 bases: TGTGCCAGTAGTACTACTTCGACAGGCCCAAGCTATGGCTACACCTTC. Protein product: CASSTTSTGPSYGYTF.

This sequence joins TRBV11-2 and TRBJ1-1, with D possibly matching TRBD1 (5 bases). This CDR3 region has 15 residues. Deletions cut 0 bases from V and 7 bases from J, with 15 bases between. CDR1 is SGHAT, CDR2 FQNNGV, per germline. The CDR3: CASSLDAGGFDEAFF. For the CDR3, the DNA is TGTGCCAGCAGCTTAGATGCGGGGGGTTTTGATGAAGCTTTCTTT.

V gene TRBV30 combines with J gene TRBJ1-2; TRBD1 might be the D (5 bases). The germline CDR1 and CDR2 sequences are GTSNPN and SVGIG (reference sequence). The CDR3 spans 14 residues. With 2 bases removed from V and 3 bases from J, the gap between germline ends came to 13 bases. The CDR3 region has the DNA TGTGCCTGGAGTCCGGGGGGGGATGACTATGGCTACACCTTC. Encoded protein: CAWSPGGDDYGYTF.

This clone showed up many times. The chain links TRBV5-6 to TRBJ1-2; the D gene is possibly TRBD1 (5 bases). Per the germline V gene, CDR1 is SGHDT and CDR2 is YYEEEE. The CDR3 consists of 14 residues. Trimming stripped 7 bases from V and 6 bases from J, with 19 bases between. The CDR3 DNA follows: TGTGCCAGCGCTAAAAGGACACTAAGGGATGGCTACACCTTC. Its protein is CASAKRTLRDGYTF.